This TCR beta chain was captured in a study of blood T cell repertoires in COVID-19. Study in general: The samples span acute and convalescent COVID-19 from the United States, Italy and Spain. The analysed material was cDNA or gDNA that came from T cells, B-cell-depleted T cells, or PBMCs.

The CDR3 extends over 14 amino acids. The V gene lost 3 bases and the J gene lost 0 bases, with 9 bases spanning the gap. CDR1 and CDR2 (germline): SGHRS, YFSETQ. In the original workflow: The authors estimated nucleated cell counts from reference gene primer amplification. Assay: immunoSEQ multiplex PCR; the TCRdb copy retains only in-frame clones and omits some. The V and J calls and clone size come from that table; D and trimming were worked out from the DNA. The data show roughly 43,000 clones, around 85% seen once. The sample consisted of peripheral blood. The clonotype comes from a human donor in a cohort sampled during active COVID-19. This chain uses TRBV5-1 with TRBJ1-1; D gene ambiguous. DNA for the CDR3: TGCGCCAGCAGCTGGGGAGAGGTGAACACTGAAGCTTTCTTT. Residues: CASSWGEVNTEAFF. Full variable domain (remainder filled in from reference TRBV5-1 and TRBJ1-1): KAGVTQTPRYLIKTRGQQVTLSCSPISGHRSVSWYQQTPGQGLQFLFEYFSETQRNKGNFPGRFSGRQFSNSRSEMNVSTLELGDSALYLCASSWGEVNTEAFFGQGTRLTVV.